This passage covers 31 T cell receptor beta chains from one sample sequenced in a study of control samples from healthy donors and cancer patients. Data came from immunoSEQ multiplex PCR; TCRdb stores just in-frame clones and leaves some out. The sample shows about 73,000 clones, roughly nine tenths of them seen only once. Sequenced: blood. The source of these receptors is a woman aged 50 to 60 in good health.

The chain employs TRBV14 and TRBJ2-1; 8 nucleotides align to TRBD1. The V segment lost 2 bases and the J segment 0 bases; nucleotides outside the gene matches: 6. The V gene's germline CDR1 is SGHDN and CDR2 FVKESK. The CDR3 spans 17 residues. CDR3 sequence reads: CASSQRQGRFSYNEQFF. The CDR3 coding sequence is TGTGCCAGCAGCCAAAGACAGGGGCGATTCTCCTACAATGAGCAGTTCTTC.

This chain uses TRBV12-3 or TRBV12-4 with TRBJ2-7; the D is unclear. The V gene lost 4 bases and the J gene lost 2 bases, with 9 bases spanning the gap. The CDR3 length is 13 residues. The CDR3 region is CASSSATAYEQYF. In nucleotides, the CDR3 is TGTGCCAGCAGTTCGGCTACAGCCTACGAGCAGTACTTC.

The V gene is TRBV28, the J gene TRBJ1-5, with 7 bases matching TRBD1. CDR3 size: 18 residues. Trimming cost V 3 bases and J 0 bases; bases outside gene matches: 11. Germline CDR1 reads MDHEN; CDR2 reads SYDVKM. The DNA for the CDR3 is TGTGCCAGCAGTTTTTTTGGGACAGCAACTTATAGCAATCAGCCCCAGCATTTT. This translates into CASSFFGTATYSNQPQHF. Looking up the rest from reference TRBV28 and TRBJ1-5 gives the full variable domain: DVKVTQSSRYLVKRTGEKVFLECVQDMDHENMFWYRQDPGLGLRLIYFSYDVKMKEKGDIPEGYSVSREKKERFSLILESASTNQTSMYLCASSFFGTATYSNQPQHFGDGTRLSIL.

This chain links TRBV20-1 with TRBJ2-1, with a tentative D call TRBD2 (6 bases). The V end was cut by 3 bases, the J end by 8 bases, with 14 bases between. The CDR3 is made up of 13 amino acids. Germline CDR1 DFQATT, CDR2 SNEGSKA (reference sequence). This chain's CDR3 is CSASPLAHDEQFF. CDR3 DNA: TGCAGTGCTAGTCCCCTAGCGCACGATGAGCAGTTCTTC.

About this clone: The same CDR3 is also encoded by other DNA sequences in this sample. J is TRBJ2-6 and V is TRBV4-1, with 15 bases lining up with TRBD2. Losses at the gene ends were 0 bases for V and 0 bases for J; bases not matched to a gene: 3. The CDR3 totals 20 residues. Looked up from germline, CDR1 is MGHRA and CDR2 is YSYEKL. The CDR3 nucleotides are TGCGCCAGCAGCCAAGAGGGACTAGCGGGGGGCTACTCTGGGGCCAACGTCCTGACTTTC. Its translation is CASSQEGLAGGYSGANVLTF.

The chain uses TRBV19 and TRBJ2-2; D is unclear. V lost 5 bases, J lost 5 bases, and 9 bases lay in between. The germline CDR1 and CDR2 sequences are LNHDA and SQIVND (reference sequence). The CDR3 consists of 13 residues. The CDR3 DNA reads TGTGCCAGTAGTTATGGACGGACCGGGGAGCTGTTTTTT. This sequence encodes CASSYGRTGELFF.

CDR3 sequence: CASSTGLTAKETQYF. The CDR3 DNA is TGTGCCAGTAGTACAGGACTGACGGCAAAAGAGACCCAGTACTTC. The chain joins TRBV19 to TRBJ2-5, with D tentatively TRBD2 (5 bases). There are 15 residues in the CDR3. V was trimmed by 4 bases and J by 3 bases, leaving 15 bases between them. CDR1 LNHDA and CDR2 SQIVND come from the germline V gene (reference sequence).

The chain links TRBV18 to TRBJ1-1; D is ambiguous. V dropped 6 bases and J dropped 4 bases, with 15 bases sitting between them. This CDR3 has 14 amino acids. Germline V gene data show CDR1 as KGHSH and CDR2 as LQKENI. The CDR3 loop is CASSYQWRGTEAFF. The CDR3 DNA reads as TGTGCCAGCTCTTACCAGTGGCGAGGCACTGAAGCTTTCTTT. The full variable domain, in which reference TRBV18 and TRBJ1-1 provide the parts outside the CDR3, is NAGVMQNPRHLVRRRGQEARLRCSPMKGHSHVYWYRQLPEEGLKFMVYLQKENIIDESGMPKERFSAEFPKEGPSILRIQQVVRGDSAAYFCASSYQWRGTEAFFGQGTRLTVV.

The chain recombines TRBV7-9 with TRBJ1-1; D is ambiguous. Trimming removed 3 bases from V and 1 base from J, with 9 bases in between. From germline, CDR1 is SEHNR and CDR2 FQNEAQ (reference sequence). The CDR3 contains 14 residues. The CDR3 bases are TGTGCCAGCAGCTTCACGGACGGGAACACTGAAGCTTTCTTT. This gives the protein CASSFTDGNTEAFF. Supplemented by reference TRBV7-9 and TRBJ1-1, the full variable domain reads DTGVSQNPRHKITKRGQNVTFRCDPISEHNRLYWYRQTLGQGPEFLTYFQNEAQLEKSRLLSDRFSAERPKGSFSTLEIQRTEQGDSAMYLCASSFTDGNTEAFFGQGTRLTVV.

The chain uses TRBV7-3 and TRBJ2-6; TRBD1 aligns across 7 bases. The germline V gene encodes CDR1 SGHTA and CDR2 FQGTGA. V was clipped by 5 bases and J by 0 bases; unmatched bases: 7. The CDR3 spans 17 residues. CDR3 coding DNA: TGTGCCAGCAGCAGAACTTCAGGGGGCTCTGGGGCCAACGTCCTGACTTTC. As protein: CASSRTSGGSGANVLTF.

The chain joins TRBV9 to TRBJ1-1; TRBD1 agrees at 7 bases. J gave up 1 base and V 0 bases, and 3 bases lay outside the gene matches. The CDR3 contains 15 residues. CDR1 and CDR2 (germline): SGDLS, YYNGEE. CDR3 nucleotide sequence: TGTGCCAGCAGCGTAGGGGACAGCTGGAACACTGAAGCTTTCTTT. This codes for CASSVGDSWNTEAFF.

The genes are TRBV2 and TRBJ2-3; TRBD2 matches 8 bases. CDR3 size: 15 residues. Germline V gives CDR1 SNHLY, CDR2 FYNNEI. The V and J ends lost 6 bases and 5 bases, in that order; junction bases with no gene match: 10. This chain's CDR3 is CASSTGGSGEDTQYF. Written as DNA, the CDR3 is TGTGCCAGCAGCACGGGGGGGAGTGGGGAAGATACGCAGTATTTT.

The chain combines TRBV28 with TRBJ2-1, with 7 nucleotides matching TRBD1. Looked up from germline, CDR1 is MDHEN and CDR2 is SYDVKM. With 9 bases clipped from V and 0 bases from J, the junction kept 11 bases outside the gene matches. The CDR3 has 16 residues. CDR3 sequence reads: CASRGRDSSSYNEQFF. CDR3 in DNA: TGTGCCAGTAGGGGGCGAGACTCGAGCTCCTACAATGAGCAGTTCTTC.

This clone was seen just once. V is TRBV30 and J is TRBJ1-5, with TRBD1 matching 9 bases. Germline loops: CDR1 GTSNPN, CDR2 SVGIG (reference sequence). CDR3 size: 16 residues. Trimming removed 3 bases from V and 0 bases from J; junction bases left unmatched: 6. The CDR3 sequence is CAWRRGQGNSNQPQHF. The DNA for the CDR3 is TGTGCCTGGAGGAGGGGACAGGGAAATAGCAATCAGCCCCAGCATTTT.

The V gene is TRBV15, the J gene TRBJ2-7; D remains unclear. V lost 3 bases, J lost 4 bases, and 10 bases lay in between. This CDR3 has 13 amino acids. Germline-derived CDR1 and CDR2 are LNHNV and YYDKDF (reference sequence). The chain's CDR3 is CATSRERSYEQYF. As DNA, the CDR3 is TGTGCCACCAGCAGGGAGAGGTCGTACGAGCAGTACTTC.

V usage is TRBV7-2 and J usage is TRBJ2-1; no clear D gene. The CDR3 totals 12 residues. Trimming removed 4 bases at V and 12 bases at J, with 13 bases between. In germline, CDR1 is SGHTA, CDR2 FQGNSA. DNA of the CDR3: TGTGCCAGCAGCTCCTTTAATCGCGGGCAGTTCTTC. Amino acid sequence: CASSSFNRGQFF.

V usage is TRBV18 and J usage is TRBJ2-5; 7 bases agree with TRBD2. Germline CDR1 reads KGHSH; CDR2 reads LQKENI. The V and J ends lost 0 bases and 4 bases, in that order; junction bases with no gene match: 2. The CDR3 has 14 residues. The CDR3, as DNA: TGTGCCAGCTCACCACCGGGAGGGGCAGAGACCCAGTACTTC. Translating it yields CASSPPGGAETQYF.

This chain connects TRBV19 to TRBJ2-1; no clear D gene. Trimming took 5 bases from V and 4 from J, leaving 12 bases between them. The CDR3 consists of 14 residues. In germline, CDR1 is LNHDA, CDR2 SQIVND (reference sequence). CDR3 DNA: TGTGCCAGTAGTGGCGGACCTAAGTACAATGAGCAGTTCTTC. Its translation is CASSGGPKYNEQFF.

V is TRBV4-1 and J is TRBJ2-2, with 7 bases that match TRBD2. Unmatched junction bases numbered 3, after V lost 4 bases and J lost 1 base. The CDR3 length is 15 residues. Germline lookup yields CDR1 MGHRA and CDR2 YSYEKL. CDR3 sequence (DNA): TGCGCCAGCAGCCTTGCTAGCGGGAACACCGGGGAGCTGTTTTTT. It specifies CASSLASGNTGELFF.

The chain joins TRBV30 to TRBJ1-4; weak D call: TRBD1 (6 bases). Germline assignment: CDR1 GTSNPN and CDR2 SVGIG (reference sequence). The CDR3 contains 14 residues. Between the trimmed V and J ends, which lost 4 bases and 5 bases, there was a span of 14 bases. The DNA of the CDR3 is TGTGCCTGGAACGGAGGACAGTCCAATGAAAAACTGTTTTTT. It is translated as CAWNGGQSNEKLFF.

Here the CDR3 DNA reads TGTGCCTGGAGTTGGGTAGCGGGAGGGCGAGGTGAGCAGTTCTTC. The encoded protein is CAWSWVAGGRGEQFF. The chain combines TRBV30 with TRBJ2-1; 11 bases line up with TRBD2. The J segment lost 9 bases and the V segment lost 2 bases, leaving 9 bases of the junction unmatched. CDR1 and CDR2 (germline): GTSNPN, SVGIG (reference sequence). The CDR3 has 15 amino acids. The variable domain in full, with the rest retrieved from reference TRBV30 and TRBJ2-1, is SQTIHQWPATLVQPVGSPLSLECTVEGTSNPNLYWYRQAAGRGLQLLFYSVGIGQISSEVPQNLSASRPQDRQFILSSKKLLLSDSGFYLCAWSWVAGGRGEQFFGPGTRLTVL.

The chain recombines TRBV9 with TRBJ2-2, with 9 bases fitting TRBD1. The CDR3 length is 15 residues. Germline CDR1 and CDR2: SGDLS and YYNGEE. Trimming at V came to 2 bases and at J to 6 bases, leaving 5 bases not matched to a gene. Here the CDR3 reads CASSVTGGAPGELFF. CDR3 coding DNA: TGTGCCAGCAGCGTTACAGGGGGCGCCCCCGGGGAGCTGTTTTTT.

V gene TRBV6-5 combines with J gene TRBJ1-2; a weak D match, TRBD1 (5 bases). Between the trimmed V and J ends, which lost 5 bases and 4 bases, there was a span of 14 bases. Per the germline V gene, CDR1 is MNHEY and CDR2 is SVGAGI. CDR3 size: 14 residues. CDR3 sequence reads: CASSTQGAGYGYTF. CDR3 coding DNA: TGTGCCAGCAGTACCCAGGGTGCCGGCTATGGCTACACCTTC.

The rearrangement links TRBV18 to TRBJ1-4, with D unresolved. V was cut by 3 bases and J by 6 bases, with 14 bases left in between. The CDR3 totals 15 residues. Germline V lookup: CDR1 KGHSH, CDR2 LQKENI. Here the CDR3 DNA reads TGTGCCAGCTCACCGTACAAAAGGGCAGATGAAAAACTGTTTTTT. Residues: CASSPYKRADEKLFF.

The chain couples TRBV27 to TRBJ2-5; 8 positions match TRBD1. This CDR3 spans 18 amino acids. With V trimmed by 3 bases and J by 3 bases, 15 bases remained unmatched. Germline V gene lookup returns CDR1 MNHEY and CDR2 SMNVEV (reference sequence). Here the CDR3 DNA reads TGTGCCAGCAGTTTCAGGGGGCGAGGGGTCTCCTATAAAGAGACCCAGTACTTC. Amino acids: CASSFRGRGVSYKETQYF.

The V gene is TRBV28, the J gene TRBJ1-1; D not resolved. Germline CDR1 MDHEN, CDR2 SYDVKM. The germline V and J ends were trimmed by 4 bases and 1 base, with 10 bases remaining between them. The CDR3 has 14 residues. CDR3 protein: CASSSPRRNTEAFF. CDR3 nucleotide sequence: TGTGCCAGCAGTTCTCCCCGGAGGAACACTGAAGCTTTCTTT.

This chain links TRBV10-3 with TRBJ1-2; 8 nucleotides match TRBD1. The CDR3 contains 16 residues. Germline CDR1 ENHRY, CDR2 SYGVKD. The V segment lost 0 bases and the J segment 4 bases; nucleotides outside the gene matches: 7. CDR3 DNA: TGTGCCATCAGTGAGTCGGGGACAGGAGGAGGCTATGGCTACACCTTC. Protein sequence: CAISESGTGGGYGYTF.

The V and J genes are TRBV28 and TRBJ1-2; perhaps TRBD1 as D (6 bases). Trimming took 7 bases from V and 8 from J, leaving 14 bases between them. The CDR3 length is 12 residues. Germline V gene sequence: CDR1 MDHEN, CDR2 SYDVKM. Written as DNA, the CDR3 is TGTGCCAGCAAAATACAGGGCTCGGGCTACACCTTC. This sequence encodes CASKIQGSGYTF.

This clone was counted a single time. The CDR3 sequence is CSASSAGVVETQYF. The CDR3 nucleotides are TGCAGTGCTAGTTCGGCGGGAGTGGTTGAGACCCAGTACTTC. The chain combines TRBV20-1 with TRBJ2-5, with TRBD2 matching over 7 bases. The CDR3 is made up of 14 amino acids. The ends lost 3 bases at V and 5 bases at J; junction bases unmatched: 9. Germline CDR1 DFQATT, CDR2 SNEGSKA (reference sequence).

V usage is TRBV5-1 and J usage is TRBJ2-7; 8 bases align to TRBD2. There are 15 residues in the CDR3. Germline assignment: CDR1 SGHRS and CDR2 YFSETQ. Trimming at V came to 0 bases and at J to 2 bases, leaving 4 bases not matched to a gene. CDR3 coding DNA: TGCGCCAGCAGCTTGGTGCGGGGGGCGCCCTACGAGCAGTACTTC. This codes for CASSLVRGAPYEQYF.

The chain employs TRBV10-3 and TRBJ2-5; the match to TRBD1 covers 8 bases. The germline gives CDR1 ENHRY, CDR2 SYGVKD. J gave up 5 bases and V 10 bases, and 9 bases lay outside the gene matches. The CDR3 has 13 residues. In nucleotides, the CDR3 is TGTGCCACGCGACAGGGGCCTGGGGAGACCCAGTACTTC. As protein: CATRQGPGETQYF.